This T cell receptor beta chain derives from a study of early T cells in non-severe SARS-CoV-2 infection. This CDR3 is 14 amino acids long. V shed 7 bases and J shed 9 bases, with 19 bases lying between them. The V gene's germline CDR1 is SNHLY and CDR2 FYNNEI. MiXCR was run by TCRdb on the 5' RACE reads, yielding one entry per CDR3 protein. Among roughly 80,000 distinct CDR3 sequences listed, around 11% were seen once. This clonotype was recorded a few times. The chain carries TRBV2 and TRBJ2-1; maybe TRBD1 (6 bases). The material was whole blood, obtained at baseline. This TCR came from an adult who was a healthcare worker with PCR-confirmed SARS-CoV-2 infection or an uninfected control (not recorded which). The chain's CDR3 is CASTRTAFWGEQFF. CDR3 bases: TGTGCCAGCACCCGGACAGCATTCTGGGGTGAGCAGTTCTTC.